This TCR beta chain was sequenced in a study of T cells expressing NK-cell markers. Study as a whole: The study drew TCR beta repertoires from sorted CD3+CD56+NKG2C+, CD3+CD56+NKG2C- and CD3+CD56-NKG2C+ T cells.

As regards this clonotype: What it binds is unknown.

Germline V CDR1 and CDR2: SNHLY, FYNNEI. CDR3 size: 13 residues. TCR beta cDNA was generated via 5'RACE template switching incorporating UMIs. TCRdb reprocessed the 5' RACE reads and reports one entry per CDR3 protein, with no DNA. The sample has under 200,000 distinct CDR3 sequences. Whole-study findings and limits: HCMV specificity of the expanded NKG2C+ T cell clones stayed unclear. Of CD8+ T cells, roughly 1.0-7.5% belonged to dominant NKG2C+ clonotypes in five to seven donors.

The TCR sequence derives from a woman between 18 and 70 years old in good health. The sample was blood T cells: a sorted CD56 or NKG2C T cell subset, CD4+ or CD8+ T cells, or bulk PBMC T cells (not recorded which). The chain joins TRBV2 to TRBJ2-3. This chain's CDR3 is CASRASSTDTQYF.